This T cell receptor beta chain was sequenced for a study of blood T cell repertoires in COVID-19. Background on the study: Spain, Italy and the United States supplied samples that represented acute and convalescent COVID-19. Nucleic acid was either cDNA or gDNA, and it came from T cells, B-cell-depleted T cells, or PBMCs.

The germline gives CDR1 MRHNA, CDR2 SNTAGT. V dropped 6 bases and J dropped 1 base, with 9 bases sitting between them. The CDR3 extends over 13 amino acids. A remark on this clone: Within the sample, other DNA sequences also encode this same CDR3.

Per the original data handling: Reference gene primers were amplified, and this amplification served to estimate nucleated cell counts. Clones were read by immunoSEQ multiplex PCR, and TCRdb kept only the in-frame ones, dropping some. V and J calls and clone size are given by that table; D and trimming were obtained from the DNA. Found here are more than 110,000 clones, roughly 89% of them singletons; the top ten hold about 2.9%. This sequence was found in a man aged 55 to 70 with active or convalescent COVID-19. The sequenced material came from peripheral blood. The chain has TRBV6-4 and TRBJ1-1; a possible D gene is TRBD1 (6 bases). The CDR3 bases are TGTGCCAGCAGCCTGGACAGGAACACTGAAGCTTTCTTT. Its translation: CASSLDRNTEAFF.